A selection of T cell receptor beta chains follows, all from one sample in a study of neurological immune-mediated disorders. TCRdb used MiXCR to reprocess the 5' RACE reads, holding one entry per CDR3 protein. Altogether about 55,000 distinct CDR3 sequences are present, more than 3% being singletons, with the ten largest covering roughly 1.9%. Input material: CD4+ T cells from blood. These receptors were obtained from a woman aged 35 to 49 with multiple sclerosis. CDR3s include the opening cysteine and the closing phenylalanine or tryptophan. Each record gives: J gene, V gene, D gene, clone size, CDR3 protein, CDR3 DNA. D genes are given only for firm matches. Clone size is not always given. Where it is, it says once, few, many or a class for expanded clones.

TRBJ1-2 TRBV4-2 TRBD1 . CASSQDKGQGFGYTF TGTGCCAGCAGCCAAGACAAGGGACAGGGTTTTGGCTACACCTTC
TRBJ2-7 TRBV7-6 . many CASSLMEAGSSYEQYF TGTGCCAGCAGCTTAATGGAGGCGGGGAGCTCCTACGAGCAGTACTTC
TRBJ2-1 TRBV6-6 . . CASSYSWGDEQFF TGTGCCAGCAGTTACTCCTGGGGAGATGAGCAGTTCTTC
TRBJ1-1 TRBV11-2 . many CASSLVVNTEAFF TGTGCCAGCAGCTTAGTAGTGAACACTGAAGCTTTCTTT
TRBJ2-4 TRBV4-2 TRBD1 many CASSQQGAAKNIQYF TGTGCCAGCAGCCAACAGGGGGCAGCCAAAAACATTCAGTACTTC
TRBJ2-3 TRBV12-3/TRBV12-4 . many CASSRDPGRLADTQYF TGTGCCAGCAGCCGTGATCCTGGGCGTTTGGCAGATACGCAGTATTTT
TRBJ1-5 TRBV20-1 TRBD1 many CSAAGTGATNQPQHF TGCAGTGCTGCCGGGACAGGGGCCACCAATCAGCCCCAGCATTTT
TRBJ2-1 TRBV5-1 TRBD2 many CASSLRGASGYNEQFF TGCGCCAGCAGCTTGCGTGGTGCTAGCGGGTACAATGAGCAGTTCTTC
TRBJ2-5 TRBV12-3/TRBV12-4 . many CASSLRGGQETQYF TGTGCCAGCAGTTTACGCGGAGGCCAAGAGACCCAGTACTTC
TRBJ2-7 TRBV5-1 TRBD1 many CASRPQTGSDEQYF TGCGCCAGCAGGCCACAGACAGGGTCAGACGAGCAGTACTTC
TRBJ2-3 TRBV20-1 TRBD2 many CSARDGGGPGDTQYF TGCAGTGCTAGAGATGGCGGGGGGCCGGGAGATACGCAGTATTTT
TRBJ2-2 TRBV5-1 TRBD2 many CASSLDTGGRAGELFF TGCGCCAGCAGCTTGGACACGGGAGGAAGAGCCGGGGAGCTGTTTTTT